The 19 T cell receptor beta chains below all came from one sample that was sequenced in a study of cytomegalovirus exposure and HLA in healthy donors. Amplification used 60 Vbeta primers and 13 Jbeta primers. Profiled with immunoSEQ multiplex PCR; TCRdb holds only in-frame clones, not every one. Of about 170,000 clones in the sample, roughly 83% were seen once. The sequencing sample was made of PBMCs. The receptors shown here come from a woman in her 50s in good health and CMV-seronegative.

This chain's CDR3 is CASSSQKGHEQYF. DNA of the CDR3: TGTGCCAGCAGTTCCCAAAAGGGGCACGAGCAGTACTTC. This chain connects TRBV6-5 to TRBJ2-7; possibly TRBD1 for D (5 bases). CDR1 is MNHEY and CDR2 is SVGAGI in the germline V gene. There are 13 residues in the CDR3. Trimming removed 4 bases at V and 5 bases at J, with 12 bases between.

The rearrangement joins TRBV14 to TRBJ1-3; 7 bases line up with TRBD1. Germline lookup yields CDR1 SGHDN and CDR2 FVKESK. This CDR3 comprises 16 residues. After removal of 1 base from V and 4 bases from J, the junction contained 7 bases not matched to a gene. The CDR3 here is CASSQVGTAPGNTIYF. DNA for the CDR3: TGTGCCAGCAGCCAAGTTGGGACAGCTCCCGGAAACACCATATATTTT.

V usage is TRBV21-1 and J usage is TRBJ2-1; TRBD2 was called by the table and not checked on the DNA. TRBV21-1 is annotated as a pseudogene. The CDR3 runs to 21 residues. The CDR3 protein is CASSKRFPGTSGSVAYNEQFF. CDR3 nucleotide sequence: TGTGCCAGCAGCAAACGCTTTCCCGGGACTAGCGGGAGTGTAGCCTACAATGAGCAGTTCTTC.

The V and J genes are TRBV11-2 and TRBJ2-3; TRBD2 is a possible D gene (5 bases). From germline, CDR1 is SGHAT and CDR2 FQNNGV. V was cut by 5 bases and J by 1 base, with 10 bases left in between. The CDR3 covers 14 residues. The CDR3 reads CASSLSSGTDTQYF. DNA for the CDR3: TGTGCCAGCAGCCTTAGTAGCGGCACAGATACGCAGTATTTT.

V gene TRBV4-1 combines with J gene TRBJ2-2, with 13 nucleotides matching TRBD2. Germline trimming cut 3 bases from V and 5 bases from J; bases unmatched to any gene: 9. Per the germline V gene, CDR1 is MGHRA and CDR2 is YSYEKL. This CDR3 comprises 18 residues. CDR3 amino acids: CASSQPGLAGRGTGELFF. CDR3 nucleotide sequence: TGCGCCAGCAGCCAGCCGGGACTAGCGGGAAGAGGGACCGGGGAGCTGTTTTTT.

This clone turned up a few times. The rearrangement uses TRBV6-5 and TRBJ2-7; D uncertain. Germline V gene sequence: CDR1 MNHEY, CDR2 SVGAGI. V was trimmed by 2 bases and J by 0 bases, leaving 8 bases between them. The CDR3 consists of 14 residues. The CDR3 here is CASSYDELSYEQYF. In DNA, the CDR3 is TGTGCCAGCAGTTACGATGAACTCTCCTACGAGCAGTACTTC.

The V gene is TRBV7-9, the J gene TRBJ2-7, with D maybe TRBD1 (6 bases). The CDR3 runs 15 residues. Germline CDR1 is SEHNR and CDR2 is FQNEAQ (reference sequence). With 5 bases removed from V and 2 bases from J, the gap between germline ends came to 16 bases. CDR3 DNA sequence: TGTGCCAGCAGCCCGGGACACGCGAACGCCTACGAGCAGTACTTC. Its protein is CASSPGHANAYEQYF.

Here the CDR3 reads CASSPPGLRYEQYF. CDR3 nucleotide sequence: TGTGCCAGCAGCCCTCCCGGACTTAGGTACGAGCAGTACTTC. V is TRBV7-8 and J is TRBJ2-7; D is perhaps TRBD2 (5 bases). Germline V CDR1 and CDR2: SGHVS, FQNEAQ. The CDR3 totals 14 residues. V shed 5 bases and J shed 4 bases, with 15 bases lying between them.

The table lists this clone with a few counts. The V gene is TRBV4-1, the J gene TRBJ1-5; D uncertain. The ends were cut back, 3 bases at V and 0 bases at J, with 15 bases in the middle. The length of the CDR3 is 17 residues. Germline CDR1 reads MGHRA; CDR2 reads YSYEKL. The CDR3 region has the DNA TGCGCCAGCAGCCAGATAGACATGGGCTTTAGCAATCAGCCCCAGCATTTT. Translated, it gives CASSQIDMGFSNQPQHF.

This clone was seen just once. The chain combines TRBV7-3 with TRBJ1-2, with TRBD1 as a possible D gene (5 bases). The CDR3 totals 14 residues. V lost 1 base to trimming and J lost 8 bases, with 14 bases between them. The V gene's germline CDR1 is SGHTA and CDR2 FQGTGA. For the CDR3, the DNA is TGTGCCAGCAGCTTAAGTTCAGGGTCGAGCGGCTACACCTTC. Its protein product is CASSLSSGSSGYTF.

This sequence joins TRBV28 and TRBJ1-3, with D possibly matching TRBD1 (5 bases). Germline CDR1 and CDR2: MDHEN and SYDVKM. V was pared by 6 bases and J by 0 bases, with 9 bases between. The CDR3 totals 14 residues. CDR3 loop: CASSPGVSGNTIYF. DNA for the CDR3: TGTGCCAGCAGCCCGGGGGTCTCTGGAAACACCATATATTTT. Supplemented by reference TRBV28 and TRBJ1-3, the full variable domain reads DVKVTQSSRYLVKRTGEKVFLECVQDMDHENMFWYRQDPGLGLRLIYFSYDVKMKEKGDIPEGYSVSREKKERFSLILESASTNQTSMYLCASSPGVSGNTIYFGEGSWLTVV.

This clone came up a few times. The J gene is TRBJ1-4, the V gene TRBV6-5; D call uncertain. This CDR3 region has 15 residues. The V end was cut by 2 bases, the J end by 0 bases, with 7 bases between. Looked up from germline, CDR1 is MNHEY and CDR2 is SVGAGI. This chain's CDR3 is CASSYEVATNEKLFF. CDR3 in DNA: TGTGCCAGCAGTTACGAGGTTGCAACTAATGAAAAACTGTTTTTT.

The chain is built from TRBV5-1 and TRBJ2-2; the match to TRBD1 covers 9 bases. The CDR3 is made up of 16 amino acids. With V trimmed by 5 bases and J by 5 bases, 10 bases remained unmatched. Looked up from germline, CDR1 is SGHRS and CDR2 is YFSETQ. CDR3 DNA: TGCGCCAGCAGACAAGATGGGACAGGGCGAACCGGGGAGCTGTTTTTT. Its translation: CASRQDGTGRTGELFF.

This clone showed up just a few times. The chain joins TRBV5-6 to TRBJ2-7; D is perhaps TRBD1 (6 bases). CDR3 length: 15 residues. Germline CDR1 and CDR2: SGHDT and YYEEEE. V was pared by 4 bases and J by 3 bases, with 17 bases between. The CDR3 region has the DNA TGTGCCAGCAGCCTACCGGGACATGGTGGCTACGAGCAGTACTTC. It is translated as CASSLPGHGGYEQYF.

This clone was seen just once. The chain recombines TRBV2 with TRBJ1-5; 10 bases align to TRBD1. The CDR3 is made up of 16 amino acids. With 6 bases clipped from V and 2 bases from J, the junction kept 7 bases outside the gene matches. The germline V gene has CDR1 SNHLY and CDR2 FYNNEI. The chain's CDR3 is CASRVGQGKRNQPQHF. CDR3 DNA: TGTGCCAGCAGGGTGGGACAGGGGAAGCGCAATCAGCCCCAGCATTTT.

The chain joins TRBV11-2 to TRBJ1-4; tentative D call: TRBD1 (6 bases). CDR3 length equals 15 residues. Trimming took off 4 bases at V and 10 bases at J, with 19 bases between the two ends. Germline-derived CDR1 and CDR2 are SGHAT and FQNNGV. CDR3 region: CASSSGQSAGGKLFF. The CDR3 DNA is TGTGCCAGCAGCTCAGGACAGTCAGCAGGTGGAAAACTGTTTTTT.

This chain joins TRBV4-3 and TRBJ2-5; no firm D call. The closer fit of TRBJ2-7 to the DNA end suggests the J call may be wrong. CDR1 is LGHNA, CDR2 YSLEER, per germline. The length of the CDR3 is 13 residues. The CDR3 sequence: CASSQAPSYEQYF. The CDR3 nucleotides are TGCGCCAGCAGCCAAGCCCCCTCCTACGAGCAGTACTTC.

Written as DNA, the CDR3 is TGTGCCAGTAGTATTGGGCGCGAGCAGTACTTC. Protein product: CASSIGREQYF. This chain connects TRBV19 to TRBJ2-7; no firm D call. The germline CDR1 and CDR2 sequences are LNHDA and SQIVND (reference sequence). Trimming cost V 3 bases and J 6 bases, with 6 bases left between them. The CDR3 is 11 residues long.

This rearrangement joins TRBV7-6 to TRBJ2-6, with TRBD1 matching 10 bases. The CDR3 is 20 amino acids. Germline CDR1 SGHVS, CDR2 FNYEAQ. J lost 2 bases, V lost 2 bases, and 12 bases had no gene match. The CDR3 bases are TGTGCCAGCAGCTTAAGTGGGGAAACGGGACAGGGGACTGGGGCCAACGTCCTGACTTTC. The encoded protein is CASSLSGETGQGTGANVLTF.